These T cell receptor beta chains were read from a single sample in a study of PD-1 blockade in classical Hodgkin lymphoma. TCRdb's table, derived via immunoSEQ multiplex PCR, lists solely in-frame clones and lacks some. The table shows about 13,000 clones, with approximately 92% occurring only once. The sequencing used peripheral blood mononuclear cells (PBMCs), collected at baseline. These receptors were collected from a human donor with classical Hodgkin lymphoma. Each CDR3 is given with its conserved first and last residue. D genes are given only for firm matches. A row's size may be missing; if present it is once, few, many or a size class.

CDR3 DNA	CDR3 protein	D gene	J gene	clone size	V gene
TGTGCCAGCAGCTTAGACGCAGGGCCCTATGGCTACACCTTC	CASSLDAGPYGYTF	NA	TRBJ1-2	NA	TRBV7-9
TGTGCCAGCAGTTACTCGACACCACCGAACACTGAAGCTTTCTTT	CASSYSTPPNTEAFF	NA	TRBJ1-1	NA	TRBV6-5
TGTGCCTTATCCGGGACAGGGTTCACCGGGGAGCTGTTTTTT	CALSGTGFTGELFF	TRBD1	TRBJ2-2	NA	TRBV30
TGCGCCAGCAGTGATCTAGCGGGGGGTACCGGGGAGCTGTTTTTT	CASSDLAGGTGELFF	TRBD2	TRBJ2-2	few	TRBV5-1
TGTGCCAGCAGCTCCTGGACTAGCGCTGGTGAGCAGTTCTTC	CASSSWTSAGEQFF	TRBD2	TRBJ2-1	NA	TRBV7-6
TGTGCCAGCAGCGGAACGACACGGGGGAACACTGAAGCTTTCTTT	CASSGTTRGNTEAFF	NA	TRBJ1-1	NA	TRBV9
TGTGCCAGCAGCCCGGCCCTAGTCCCCAATGAGCAGTTCTTC	CASSPALVPNEQFF	NA	TRBJ2-1	NA	TRBV11-3
TGTGCCAGCAGCGGGGGACCGGACAATCAGCCCCAGCATTTT	CASSGGPDNQPQHF	NA	TRBJ1-5	once	TRBV7-2
TGCGCCAGCAGCTCCGGGACCTCGGGCTACGAGCAGTACTTC	CASSSGTSGYEQYF	NA	TRBJ2-7	few	TRBV5-1
TGCGCCAGCAGCTTTGGCGTCCAGCGGGGGTCCTACGAGCAGTACTTC	CASSFGVQRGSYEQYF	TRBD2	TRBJ2-7	NA	TRBV5-1
TGCGCCAGCCAAGGAGGGAGTAACACTGAAGCTTTCTTT	CASQGGSNTEAFF	NA	TRBJ1-1	NA	TRBV5-1
TGTGCCAGCAGTGCCCCGGGGGACAGGGCAAGAAGAGGGAGGTACTTC	CASSAPGDRARRGRYF	TRBD1	TRBJ2-7	NA	TRBV5-5
TGTGCCAGCAGCGCTGGGGTCAGTGACAGCCCGCAGTTCTTC	CASSAGVSDSPQFF	NA	TRBJ2-1	NA	TRBV7-9
TGTGCCAGCAGTGAAGCGCTTCCGGCGTCTGGGGAAAACACCATATATTTT	CASSEALPASGENTIYF	NA	TRBJ1-3	NA	TRBV6-1
TGTGCCAGTAGTATCATGGCTCTGAGGGACACTGAAGCTTTCTTT	CASSIMALRDTEAFF	NA	TRBJ1-1	NA	TRBV19
TGTGCCAGCAGCTTTAGCAGGAACACCGGGGAGCTGTTTTTT	CASSFSRNTGELFF	NA	TRBJ2-2	NA	TRBV7-3
TGTGCCAGCAGCTTACGGGGGCGGGACAGGGGTGGCGATACGCAGTATTTT	CASSLRGRDRGGDTQYF	TRBD1	TRBJ2-3	NA	TRBV7-2